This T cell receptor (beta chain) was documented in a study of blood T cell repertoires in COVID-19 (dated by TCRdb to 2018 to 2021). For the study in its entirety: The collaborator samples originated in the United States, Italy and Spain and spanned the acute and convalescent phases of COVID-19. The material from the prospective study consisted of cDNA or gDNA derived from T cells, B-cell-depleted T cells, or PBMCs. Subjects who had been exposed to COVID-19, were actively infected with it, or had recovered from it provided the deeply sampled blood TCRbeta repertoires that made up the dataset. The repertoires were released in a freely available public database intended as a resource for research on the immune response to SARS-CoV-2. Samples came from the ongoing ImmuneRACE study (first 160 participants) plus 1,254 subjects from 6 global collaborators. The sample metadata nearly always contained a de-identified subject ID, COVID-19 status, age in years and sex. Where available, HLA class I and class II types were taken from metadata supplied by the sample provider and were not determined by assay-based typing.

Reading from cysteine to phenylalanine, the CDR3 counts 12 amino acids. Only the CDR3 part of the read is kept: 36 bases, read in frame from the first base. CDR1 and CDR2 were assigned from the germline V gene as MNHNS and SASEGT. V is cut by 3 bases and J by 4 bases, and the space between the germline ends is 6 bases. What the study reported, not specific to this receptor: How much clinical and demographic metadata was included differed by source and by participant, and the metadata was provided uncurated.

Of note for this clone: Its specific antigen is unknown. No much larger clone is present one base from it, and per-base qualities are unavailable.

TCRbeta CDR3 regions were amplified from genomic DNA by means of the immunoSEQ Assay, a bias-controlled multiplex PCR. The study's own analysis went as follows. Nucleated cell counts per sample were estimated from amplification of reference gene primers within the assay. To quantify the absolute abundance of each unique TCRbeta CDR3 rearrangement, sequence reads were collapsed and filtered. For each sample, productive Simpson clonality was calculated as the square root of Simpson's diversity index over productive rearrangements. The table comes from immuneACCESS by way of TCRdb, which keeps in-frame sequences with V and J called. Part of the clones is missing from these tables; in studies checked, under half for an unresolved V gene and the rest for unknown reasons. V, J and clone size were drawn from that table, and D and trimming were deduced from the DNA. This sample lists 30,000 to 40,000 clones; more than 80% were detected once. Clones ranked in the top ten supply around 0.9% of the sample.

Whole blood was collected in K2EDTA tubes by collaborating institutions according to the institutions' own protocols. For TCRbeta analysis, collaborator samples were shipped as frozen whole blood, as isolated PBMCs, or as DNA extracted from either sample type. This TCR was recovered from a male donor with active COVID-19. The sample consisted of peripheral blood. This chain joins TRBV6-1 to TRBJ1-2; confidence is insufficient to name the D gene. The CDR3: CASSDRFYGYTF. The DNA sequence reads TGTGCCAGCAGTGACAGATTCTATGGCTACACCTTC.